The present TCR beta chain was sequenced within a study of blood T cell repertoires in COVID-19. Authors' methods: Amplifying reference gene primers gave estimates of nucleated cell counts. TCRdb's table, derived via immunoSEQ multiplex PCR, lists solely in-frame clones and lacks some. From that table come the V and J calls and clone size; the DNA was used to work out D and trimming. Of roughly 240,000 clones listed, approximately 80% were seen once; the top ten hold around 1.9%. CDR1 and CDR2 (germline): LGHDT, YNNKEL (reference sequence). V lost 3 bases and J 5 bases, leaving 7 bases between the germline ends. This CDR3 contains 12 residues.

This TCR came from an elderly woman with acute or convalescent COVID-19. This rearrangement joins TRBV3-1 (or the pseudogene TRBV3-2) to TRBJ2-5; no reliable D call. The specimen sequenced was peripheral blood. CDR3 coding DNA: TGTGCCAGCAGCCAGACTCGGGAGACCCAGTACTTC. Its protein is CASSQTRETQYF.